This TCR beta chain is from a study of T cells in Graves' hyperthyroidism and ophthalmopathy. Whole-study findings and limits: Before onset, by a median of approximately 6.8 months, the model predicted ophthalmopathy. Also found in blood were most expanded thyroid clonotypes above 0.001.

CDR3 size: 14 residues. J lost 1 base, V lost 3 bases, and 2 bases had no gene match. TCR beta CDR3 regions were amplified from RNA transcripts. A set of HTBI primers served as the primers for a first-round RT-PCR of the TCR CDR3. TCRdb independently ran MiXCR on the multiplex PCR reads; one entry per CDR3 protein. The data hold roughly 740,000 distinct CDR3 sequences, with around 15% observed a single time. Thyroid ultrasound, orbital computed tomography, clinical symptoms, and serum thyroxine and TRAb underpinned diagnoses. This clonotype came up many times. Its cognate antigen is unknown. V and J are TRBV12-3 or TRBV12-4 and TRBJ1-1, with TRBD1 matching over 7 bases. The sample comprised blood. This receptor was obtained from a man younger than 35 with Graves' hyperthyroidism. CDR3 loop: CASSLGQQNTEAFF. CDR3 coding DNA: TGTGCCAGCAGTTTGGGACAGCAGAACACTGAAGCTTTCTTT.